This T cell receptor (beta chain) is from a study of glioma-infiltrating T cells after dendritic cell vaccination. Fresh-frozen tumor tissue and more than two years of survival data were available for all. Sequencing was performed with immunoSEQ multiplex PCR; in TCRdb, only in-frame clones are kept and a portion is missing. The top ten clones hold 7.9% of a sample with around 67,000 clones, 81% of them seen once. This sequence was found in a human donor with glioblastoma. The input for sequencing was blood, taken before dendritic cell vaccination.

Here the CDR3 DNA reads TGCGCCAGCAGCCAAAGCAGGGGCGTCACCTACGAGCAGTACTTC. This sequence encodes CASSQSRGVTYEQYF. The rearrangement joins TRBV4-1 to TRBJ2-7; maybe TRBD1 (6 bases). The V end was cut by 2 bases, the J end by 2 bases, with 13 bases between. The CDR3 is made up of 15 amino acids. From germline, CDR1 is MGHRA and CDR2 YSYEKL.